These 24 T cell receptor beta chains originate from one sample sequenced in a study of cytomegalovirus exposure and HLA in healthy donors. PCR employed 60 Vbeta and 13 Jbeta primers. The table came from immunoSEQ multiplex PCR; TCRdb's copy has only in-frame clones and leaves some out. The sample gives 52,000 or so clones, around 82% of which show up once; approximately 1.4% is in the top ten. What was sequenced was PBMCs. The source of these receptors is a female donor in good health and CMV-seronegative.

V usage is TRBV6-1 and J usage is TRBJ1-1; weak D call: TRBD1 (5 bases). The germline CDR1 and CDR2 sequences are MNHNS and SASEGT. The CDR3 is 14 amino acids. V was clipped by 9 bases and J by 11 bases, with 25 bases between them. In nucleotides, the CDR3 is TGTGCCAGTAGAGACAGCCTGGTCCGCCAGTGGGCTTTCTTT. This sequence encodes CASRDSLVRQWAFF.

The genes are TRBV9 and TRBJ2-5; TRBD1 matches 9 bases. The J call is in doubt because the DNA end fits TRBJ2-7 better. This CDR3 has 14 residues. Per germline, CDR1 SGDLS and CDR2 YYNGEE. Here the CDR3 reads CASTQGDRDHEQYF. Here the CDR3 DNA reads TGTGCCAGCACCCAGGGGGACAGGGACCACGAGCAGTACTTC.

This chain links TRBV7-9 with TRBJ2-3, with D perhaps TRBD2 (6 bases). The CDR3 extends over 13 amino acids. Per the germline V gene, CDR1 is SEHNR and CDR2 is FQNEAQ (reference sequence). The ends were cut back, 0 bases at V and 12 bases at J, with 13 bases in the middle. DNA for the CDR3: TGTGCCAGCAGCTTAGCCCCGGGACTGCACCAGTATTTT. It codes for CASSLAPGLHQYF.

The CDR3 here is CASTRGWNTEAFF. The CDR3 coding sequence is TGTGCCAGCACCCGAGGTTGGAACACTGAAGCTTTCTTT. The chain is built from TRBV6-1 and TRBJ1-1; no firm D call. The germline V gene has CDR1 MNHNS and CDR2 SASEGT. This CDR3 region has 13 residues. The V end was cut by 7 bases, the J end by 1 base, with 10 bases between.

This clone appeared once. The chain is built from TRBV5-8 and TRBJ1-1; a weak D match, TRBD1 (6 bases). The CDR3 spans 17 residues. The germline V gene has CDR1 SGHTS and CDR2 YDEGEE. V was shortened by 4 bases and J by 0 bases, with 19 bases between the two germline ends. CDR3 bases: TGTGCCAGCAGCAGCGGACAGAATCAGAACATGAACACTGAAGCTTTCTTT. Translating it yields CASSSGQNQNMNTEAFF.

CDR3 amino acids: CASSLTGLYEQYF. The CDR3 coding sequence is TGTGCCAGCAGTTTAACAGGCCTCTACGAGCAGTACTTC. V is TRBV27 and J is TRBJ2-5; a possible D gene is TRBD1 (5 bases). The J call may be incorrect, as the DNA end agrees better with TRBJ2-7. The CDR3 is 13 residues long. The germline gives CDR1 MNHEY, CDR2 SMNVEV (reference sequence).

The rearrangement links TRBV4-2 to TRBJ1-1; 8 bases match TRBD1. Trimming at V came to 5 bases and at J to 8 bases, leaving 16 bases not matched to a gene. The length of the CDR3 is 16 residues. Looked up from germline, CDR1 is LGHNA and CDR2 is YNFKEQ. CDR3 sequence reads: CASSGGTGPRRVEAFF. The DNA for the CDR3 is TGTGCCAGCAGCGGGGGGACAGGCCCGAGGCGGGTGGAAGCTTTCTTT.

This rearrangement joins TRBV10-2 to TRBJ1-1; D uncertain. Germline CDR1 reads WSHSY; CDR2 reads SAAADI. The CDR3 length is 14 residues. Between the trimmed V and J ends, which lost 3 bases and 0 bases, there was a span of 8 bases. The CDR3 DNA reads as TGCGCCAGCAGTGATGTGAACATGAACACTGAAGCTTTCTTT. This codes for CASSDVNMNTEAFF.

The V gene is TRBV7-9, the J gene TRBJ2-3; the match to TRBD1 covers 11 bases. The CDR3 runs to 16 residues. Trimming took 3 bases from V and 5 from J; bases not matched to a gene: 7. The germline V gene has CDR1 SEHNR and CDR2 FQNEAQ (reference sequence). In DNA, the CDR3 is TGTGCCAGCAGCTTGAGCCGGGACAGGGGGGAAGATACGCAGTATTTT. Its protein product is CASSLSRDRGEDTQYF.

The rearrangement uses TRBV25-1 and TRBJ1-1, with 12 bases matching TRBD1. The V segment lost 8 bases and the J segment 5 bases; nucleotides outside the gene matches: 9. Germline V lookup: CDR1 MGHDK, CDR2 SYGVNS. CDR3 length: 15 amino acids. The CDR3 nucleotides are TGTGCCAGCGCTGGGAGGGACAGGGGGCGAACTGAAGCTTTCTTT. It encodes CASAGRDRGRTEAFF.

The chain's CDR3 is CASSNTGNVYNSPLHF. DNA of the CDR3: TGTGCCAGCAGCAACACAGGGAACGTATATAATTCACCCCTCCACTTT. The genes are TRBV7-9 and TRBJ1-6; D is perhaps TRBD1 (6 bases). This CDR3 has 16 residues. Per the germline V gene, CDR1 is SEHNR and CDR2 is FQNEAQ (reference sequence). V lost 5 bases to trimming and J lost 4 bases, with 15 bases between them.

In its sample, this clone was seen once. V and J are TRBV9 and TRBJ1-1; tentatively, D is TRBD1 (5 bases). The CDR3 has 17 residues. V was cut by 3 bases and J by 4 bases, with 22 bases left in between. Germline lookup yields CDR1 SGDLS and CDR2 YYNGEE. CDR3 bases: TGTGCCAGCAGCGAGAGACCCTTGGGGGGTAGGGTCACTGAAGCTTTCTTT. Amino acid sequence: CASSERPLGGRVTEAFF.

The chain is built from TRBV11-2 and TRBJ2-7; D may be TRBD1 (6 bases). This CDR3 comprises 14 residues. In germline, CDR1 is SGHAT, CDR2 FQNNGV. The V end was cut by 6 bases, the J end by 3 bases, with 15 bases between. This CDR3 reads CASSSWPQGYEQYF. CDR3 sequence (DNA): TGTGCCAGCAGTTCCTGGCCACAGGGCTACGAGCAGTACTTC.

This clone has only one observation. V gene TRBV5-1 combines with J gene TRBJ2-3, with TRBD2 matching 14 bases. V was pared by 0 bases and J by 0 bases, with 6 bases of the junction left unmatched. CDR1 SGHRS and CDR2 YFSETQ come from the germline V gene. The CDR3 totals 19 residues. Here the CDR3 reads CASSLVWTSGGTSTDTQYF. For the CDR3, the DNA is TGCGCCAGCAGCTTGGTCTGGACTAGCGGGGGGACTAGCACAGATACGCAGTATTTT.

The rearrangement joins TRBV5-1 to TRBJ2-6, with D possibly matching TRBD1 (6 bases). The V end was cut by 4 bases, the J end by 3 bases, with 11 bases between. The CDR3 is 15 residues long. Germline CDR1 SGHRS, CDR2 YFSETQ. DNA of the CDR3: TGCGCCAGCAGCCCACAGGGTGTTGGGGCCAACGTCCTGACTTTC. Amino acid sequence: CASSPQGVGANVLTF.

In DNA form, the CDR3 reads TGTGCCAGCAGATATGAGGCGGGGATGGGCTATGGCTACACCTTC. Amino acid sequence: CASRYEAGMGYGYTF. The chain recombines TRBV7-8 with TRBJ1-2; D not certain. The CDR3 loop spans 15 amino acids. Deletions cut 6 bases from V and 4 bases from J, with 18 bases between. CDR1 is SGHVS and CDR2 is FQNEAQ in the germline V gene.

This clone showed up just once. The chain links TRBV6-1 to TRBJ1-3; D is unresolved. V shed 2 bases and J shed 3 bases, with 11 bases lying between them. CDR1 is MNHNS and CDR2 is SASEGT in the germline V gene. This CDR3 spans 15 amino acids. CDR3 sequence (DNA): TGTGCCAGCAGTGAATCCCTAGGTAGTGGAAACACCATATATTTT. Its translation is CASSESLGSGNTIYF.

The chain combines TRBV6-6 with TRBJ2-7; 14 nucleotides agree with TRBD2. The CDR3 covers 14 residues. The J segment lost 6 bases and the V segment lost 6 bases, leaving 4 bases of the junction unmatched. Germline assignment: CDR1 MNHNY and CDR2 SVGAGI (reference sequence). In DNA form, the CDR3 reads TGTGCCAGCAGGGGACTAGCGGGGGCTAGCGAGCAGTACTTC. Its translation is CASRGLAGASEQYF.

The V call is TRBV5-6, the J call TRBJ2-3, with D maybe TRBD1 (6 bases). CDR1 is SGHDT and CDR2 is YYEEEE in the germline V gene. The V gene lost 2 bases and the J gene lost 6 bases, with 16 bases spanning the gap. The CDR3 has 15 residues. In nucleotides, the CDR3 is TGTGCCAGCAGCTTCACAGGGAGTAGGGGGGATACGCAGTATTTT. It translates to CASSFTGSRGDTQYF.

A note on this clone: Mismatch with germline at one junction end may stem from a read error. The chain has TRBV7-9 and TRBJ1-4; 7 nucleotides align to TRBD1. This CDR3 has 16 residues. Germline V gene sequence: CDR1 SEHNR, CDR2 FQNEAQ (reference sequence). CDR3 DNA: TGTTCCAGCAGCACAGGACAGGCCGCAACTAATGAAAAACTGTTTTTT. This translates into CSSSTGQAATNEKLFF.

V gene TRBV2 combines with J gene TRBJ1-2, with D tentatively TRBD1 (5 bases). Trimming pared 1 base from V and 1 base from J, leaving 13 bases between. The length of the CDR3 is 16 residues. Germline V gene data show CDR1 as SNHLY and CDR2 as FYNNEI. The CDR3 reads CASSEDRLQLNYGYTF. For the CDR3, the DNA is TGTGCCAGCAGTGAAGACAGGCTCCAACTTAACTATGGCTACACCTTC.

V gene TRBV10-2 combines with J gene TRBJ2-5; TRBD2 agrees at 14 bases. Trimming cost V 2 bases and J 4 bases; bases outside gene matches: 12. The CDR3 totals 19 residues. Germline values: CDR1 WSHSY, CDR2 SAAADI. CDR3 coding DNA: TGCGCCAGCAGTGAGACGCTGGCCTGGACTAGCGGGGGGAGAGAGACCCAGTACTTC. Translation gives CASSETLAWTSGGRETQYF.

V is TRBV19 and J is TRBJ1-1, with 11 nucleotides matching TRBD1. After removal of 1 base from V and 0 bases from J, the junction contained 7 bases not matched to a gene. The length of the CDR3 is 18 residues. Per germline, CDR1 LNHDA and CDR2 SQIVND (reference sequence). The CDR3 region is CASSIGGTGGRMNTEAFF. Written as DNA, the CDR3 is TGTGCCAGTAGTATAGGAGGGACAGGGGGAAGGATGAACACTGAAGCTTTCTTT.

The V call is TRBV18, the J call TRBJ1-4; weak D call: TRBD1 (6 bases). V was clipped by 1 base and J by 0 bases, with 9 bases between them. CDR3 length: 16 residues. Germline assignment: CDR1 KGHSH and CDR2 LQKENI. The CDR3 coding sequence is TGTGCCAGCTCACCACGGACAGCTGCAACTAATGAAAAACTGTTTTTT. It is translated as CASSPRTAATNEKLFF.